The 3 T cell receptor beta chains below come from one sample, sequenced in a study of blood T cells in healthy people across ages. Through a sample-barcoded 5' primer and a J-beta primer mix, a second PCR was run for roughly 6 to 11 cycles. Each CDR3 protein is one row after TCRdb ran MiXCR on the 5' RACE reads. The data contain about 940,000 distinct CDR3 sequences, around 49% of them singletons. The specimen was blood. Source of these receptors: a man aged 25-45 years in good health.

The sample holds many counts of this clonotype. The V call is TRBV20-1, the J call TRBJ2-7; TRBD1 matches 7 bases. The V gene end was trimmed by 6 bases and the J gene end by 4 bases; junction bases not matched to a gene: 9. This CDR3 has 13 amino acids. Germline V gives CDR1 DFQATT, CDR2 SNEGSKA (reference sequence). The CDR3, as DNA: TGCAGTGCACTAATAACAGGGGAATACGAGCAGTACTTC. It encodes CSALITGEYEQYF.

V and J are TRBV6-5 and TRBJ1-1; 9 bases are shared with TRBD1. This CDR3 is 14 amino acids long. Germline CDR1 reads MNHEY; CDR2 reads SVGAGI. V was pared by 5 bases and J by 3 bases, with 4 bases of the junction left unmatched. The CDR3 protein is CASSTRTGDTEAFF. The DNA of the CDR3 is TGTGCCAGCAGTACCCGGACAGGGGACACTGAAGCTTTCTTT.

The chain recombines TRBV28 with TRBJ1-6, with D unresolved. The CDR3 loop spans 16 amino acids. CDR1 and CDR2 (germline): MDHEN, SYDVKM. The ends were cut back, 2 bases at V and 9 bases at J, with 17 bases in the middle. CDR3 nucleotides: TGTGCCAGCAGTTTAGTCCATTCGGGTAGCGGTTCACCCCTCCACTTT. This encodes CASSLVHSGSGSPLHF.